Following are 25 T cell receptor beta chains from one sample sequenced in a study of identical twins (TCRdb year 2016). Receptor amplification or capture employed 5' RACE. TCRdb lists the instrument as Illumina HiSeq 2000. TCRdb reprocessing: public reads trimmed at Q25 with fastp, clones called with MiXCR, in-frame beta chains kept. One record per CDR3 amino acid sequence lists the most common genes and DNA. Recorded for this sample are approximately 890,000 distinct CDR3 sequences; 12% of them occurred a single time. Around 1.6% of the sample goes to the ten largest clones. The same data also contributed to another study, on yellow fever vaccine responses in identical twins.

Material: PBMCs. These TCRs come from a woman between 18 and 29 years old in good health.

This clonotype was counted a few times. The chain uses TRBV5-1 and TRBJ2-2; the D is unclear. Germline V gene lookup returns CDR1 SGHRS and CDR2 YFSETQ. The CDR3 is 16 amino acids. The germline V and J ends were trimmed by 0 bases and 3 bases, with 12 bases remaining between them. The CDR3 spells CASSLGAFGHTGELFF. For the CDR3, the DNA is TGCGCCAGCAGCTTGGGGGCCTTCGGTCACACCGGGGAGCTGTTTTTT.

A few counts support this clonotype. The chain combines TRBV12-3 or TRBV12-4 with TRBJ1-6; 9 positions agree with TRBD1. CDR3 length equals 15 residues. J lost 9 bases, V lost 6 bases, and 9 bases had no gene match. The CDR3 reads CASSDQQGAGSPLHF. In DNA form, the CDR3 reads TGTGCCAGCAGCGATCAACAGGGGGCAGGTTCACCCCTCCACTTT.

This clonotype was seen a handful of times. The V gene is TRBV11-2, the J gene TRBJ2-1; 9 bases are a match to TRBD2. Germline V gene data show CDR1 as SGHAT and CDR2 as FQNNGV. Trimming took 4 bases from V and 4 from J; bases not matched to a gene: 17. This CDR3 is built from 19 residues. The CDR3 protein is CASSYILSGLAGSYNEQFF. As DNA, the CDR3 is TGTGCCAGCAGCTATATCCTAAGCGGGCTAGCGGGATCTTACAATGAGCAGTTCTTC.

In this sample, this clonotype turned up a few times. The V call is TRBV27, the J call TRBJ1-1; D not certain. Trimming cost V 2 bases and J 0 bases, with 10 bases left between them. Germline assignment: CDR1 MNHEY and CDR2 SMNVEV (reference sequence). This CDR3 contains 15 residues. CDR3: CASSLDYGLNTEAFF. The CDR3 DNA reads as TGTGCCAGCAGTTTAGATTATGGTTTGAACACTGAAGCTTTCTTT.

V and J are TRBV5-1 and TRBJ2-1; TRBD2 agrees at 8 bases. This CDR3 is built from 15 residues. Germline V gene sequence: CDR1 SGHRS, CDR2 YFSETQ. Losses at the gene ends were 4 bases for V and 10 bases for J; bases not matched to a gene: 13. The CDR3 is CASSRETSGLGEQFF. As DNA, the CDR3 is TGCGCCAGCAGCCGCGAAACTAGCGGACTGGGGGAGCAGTTCTTC. Combining the CDR3 with reference TRBV5-1 and TRBJ2-1 gives the whole variable domain KAGVTQTPRYLIKTRGQQVTLSCSPISGHRSVSWYQQTPGQGLQFLFEYFSETQRNKGNFPGRFSGRQFSNSRSEMNVSTLELGDSALYLCASSRETSGLGEQFFGPGTRLTVL.

The sample holds a few counts of this clonotype. The rearrangement uses TRBV12-3 or TRBV12-4 and TRBJ1-5; TRBD1 matches at 10 bases. CDR3 length: 15 residues. The V gene end was trimmed by 5 bases and the J gene end by 7 bases; junction bases not matched to a gene: 8. CDR3 protein: CASSPDRGRWQPQHF. The CDR3 coding sequence is TGTGCCAGCAGTCCAGACAGGGGGCGTTGGCAGCCCCAGCATTTT.

This clonotype has just a few counts. The gene calls are TRBV12-3 or TRBV12-4 and TRBJ1-1, with D maybe TRBD1 (5 bases). The CDR3 is 14 residues long. Trimming stripped 5 bases from V and 5 bases from J, with 15 bases between. CDR3 protein: CASSPTEGLTEAFF. CDR3 coding DNA: TGTGCCAGCAGTCCCACGGAGGGGCTGACTGAAGCTTTCTTT.

This clonotype was counted ten times or more. V gene TRBV12-3 or TRBV12-4 combines with J gene TRBJ2-2; weak D call: TRBD1 (6 bases). V lost 5 bases, J lost 1 base, and 11 bases lay in between. The CDR3 totals 15 residues. The CDR3 sequence: CASSRQVLNTGELFF. CDR3 in DNA: TGTGCCAGCAGTCGACAGGTTCTGAACACCGGGGAGCTGTTTTTT.

This clonotype was observed many times. V is TRBV12-3 or TRBV12-4 and J is TRBJ2-7; 9 bases are shared with TRBD1. The CDR3 loop spans 15 amino acids. After removal of 6 bases from V and 0 bases from J, the junction contained 6 bases not matched to a gene. The CDR3 region is CASSMTGGLSYEQYF. CDR3 nucleotides: TGTGCCAGCAGCATGACAGGGGGGCTCTCCTACGAGCAGTACTTC.

The chain couples TRBV27 to TRBJ2-1; a weak D match, TRBD1 (7 bases). The CDR3 is 15 residues long. V was trimmed by 7 bases and J by 4 bases, leaving 17 bases between them. Germline assignment: CDR1 MNHEY and CDR2 SMNVEV (reference sequence). The CDR3: CASNYRGGRYNEQFF. DNA for the CDR3: TGTGCCAGCAACTACAGGGGAGGCCGATACAATGAGCAGTTCTTC.

This clonotype was counted at least ten times. The rearrangement links TRBV5-1 to TRBJ2-3; 7 bases are a match to TRBD2. J lost 4 bases, V lost 1 base, and 9 bases had no gene match. The CDR3 contains 16 residues. CDR1 is SGHRS and CDR2 is YFSETQ in the germline V gene. CDR3 amino acids: CASSLSGLGMPDTQYF. CDR3 DNA: TGCGCCAGCAGCTTGAGTGGACTAGGTATGCCAGATACGCAGTATTTT.

The V gene is TRBV5-1, the J gene TRBJ2-5, with D possibly TRBD1 on 6 matching bases. There are 13 residues in the CDR3. V lost 2 bases to trimming and J lost 7 bases, with 12 bases between them. CDR1 is SGHRS and CDR2 is YFSETQ in the germline V gene. CDR3 amino acids: CASSFSEGGTQYF. CDR3 coding DNA: TGCGCCAGCAGCTTCAGCGAAGGGGGGACCCAGTACTTC.

This clonotype was recorded a few times. The chain recombines TRBV5-1 with TRBJ2-3; TRBD1 aligns across 7 bases. The CDR3 contains 15 residues. The trim removed 2 bases at V and 2 bases at J, leaving 5 bases unmatched. Per the germline V gene, CDR1 is SGHRS and CDR2 is YFSETQ. The CDR3 sequence is CASSFEGGNTDTQYF. The CDR3 region has the DNA TGCGCCAGCAGCTTCGAAGGGGGCAACACAGATACGCAGTATTTT.

There are many counts of this clonotype. The rearrangement uses TRBV4-1 and TRBJ1-2; D uncertain. V lost 3 bases and J 5 bases, leaving 19 bases between the germline ends. Germline V gene data show CDR1 as MGHRA and CDR2 as YSYEKL. The CDR3 length is 16 residues. CDR3 protein: CASSQREGIGPYGYTF. The CDR3 DNA reads as TGCGCCAGCAGCCAGCGAGAAGGTATCGGGCCATATGGCTACACCTTC.

There are a few counts of this clonotype. V gene TRBV7-9 combines with J gene TRBJ2-1; D is undetermined. The V gene lost 1 base and the J gene lost 5 bases, with 12 bases spanning the gap. Per the germline V gene, CDR1 is SEHNR and CDR2 is FQNEAQ (reference sequence). The length of the CDR3 is 15 residues. The CDR3 here is CASSLGTQADNEQFF. The CDR3, as DNA: TGTGCCAGCAGCTTAGGGACCCAGGCCGACAATGAGCAGTTCTTC.

This chain uses TRBV21-1 with TRBJ2-1; TRBD1, the table's D call, was not compared with the DNA. TRBV21-1 is noted as a pseudogene. The CDR3 has 14 amino acids. CDR3 residues: CASSTPPVVNEQFF. In nucleotides, the CDR3 is TGTGCCAGCAGCACCCCCCCAGTCGTCAATGAGCAGTTCTTC.

V is TRBV9 and J is TRBJ2-5, with D unclear. Looked up from germline, CDR1 is SGDLS and CDR2 is YYNGEE. The CDR3 runs 13 residues. Trimming cost V 0 bases and J 3 bases, with 6 bases left between them. Here the CDR3 DNA reads TGTGCCAGCAGCGTAGAGCCGGAAGAGACCCAGTACTTC. This sequence encodes CASSVEPEETQYF. Combining the CDR3 with reference TRBV9 and TRBJ2-5 gives the whole variable domain DSGVTQTPKHLITATGQRVTLRCSPRSGDLSVYWYQQSLDQGLQFLIQYYNGEERAKGNILERFSAQQFPDLHSELNLSSLELGDSALYFCASSVEPEETQYFGPGTRLLVL.

This clonotype was detected a few times. The chain links TRBV6-5 to TRBJ1-2; D call uncertain. Trimming took off 2 bases at V and 7 bases at J, with 17 bases between the two ends. This CDR3 comprises 15 residues. Germline V CDR1 and CDR2: MNHEY, SVGAGI. The CDR3, as DNA: TGTGCCAGCAGTTACGGTCCGTTACGACTTGGTGGCTACACCTTC. Residues: CASSYGPLRLGGYTF.

This clonotype was seen a handful of times. The rearrangement uses TRBV11-1 and TRBJ2-2, with 11 bases aligning to TRBD2. CDR3 length equals 18 residues. J gave up 0 bases and V 2 bases, and 5 bases lay outside the gene matches. Per germline, CDR1 SGHAT and CDR2 FQDESV (reference sequence). CDR3: CASSLWASGGPNTGELFF. For the CDR3, the DNA is TGTGCCAGCAGCTTATGGGCTAGCGGGGGGCCGAACACCGGGGAGCTGTTTTTT.

In regard to this clonotype: This may come from a read error, since a much larger clone is one base off. The rearrangement links TRBV15 to TRBJ2-1, with D perhaps given as TRBD1 or TRBD2 (5 bases each). Trimming left V 0 bases short and J 5 bases short, with 14 bases between. The CDR3 totals 16 residues. Per germline, CDR1 LNHNV and CDR2 YYDKDF (reference sequence). The CDR3 DNA reads as TGTGCCACCAGCAGAGACCGGGGCGCAGGGAACAATGAGCAGTTCTTC. Translated: CATSRDRGAGNNEQFF.

The chain joins TRBV9 to TRBJ2-5; TRBD2 agrees at 7 bases. V lost 2 bases, J lost 2 bases, and 3 bases stayed unmatched. This CDR3 region has 14 residues. Germline V gene sequence: CDR1 SGDLS, CDR2 YYNGEE. In nucleotides, the CDR3 is TGTGCCAGCAGCGTGAGAGCGGGGCAAGAGACCCAGTACTTC. Translated, it gives CASSVRAGQETQYF.

At least ten counts were recorded for this clonotype. The V and J genes are TRBV18 and TRBJ2-4; unclear D gene. Germline V gene sequence: CDR1 KGHSH, CDR2 LQKENI. V was pared by 0 bases and J by 0 bases, with 6 bases between. CDR3 length: 15 residues. Here the CDR3 DNA reads TGTGCCAGCTCACCACCTACCCTAGCCAAAAACATTCAGTACTTC. It codes for CASSPPTLAKNIQYF.

The V call is TRBV10-2, the J call TRBJ2-1, with 7 bases fitting TRBD2. V was pared by 2 bases and J by 5 bases, with 9 bases of the junction left unmatched. Germline lookup yields CDR1 WSHSY and CDR2 SAAADI. The CDR3 loop spans 16 amino acids. The CDR3 DNA follows: TGCGCCAGCAGTGAGGTCCTGGCTAGCGGTAACAATGAGCAGTTCTTC. Its protein product is CASSEVLASGNNEQFF.

This clonotype was observed many times. V usage is TRBV7-9 and J usage is TRBJ2-1; maybe TRBD2 (5 bases). Trimming shortened V by 1 base and J by 4 bases, and 5 bases separated the two germline ends. The CDR3 length is 13 residues. Germline lookup yields CDR1 SEHNR and CDR2 FQNEAQ (reference sequence). The CDR3 sequence is CASSLVAYNEQFF. DNA for the CDR3: TGTGCCAGCAGCTTAGTAGCGTACAATGAGCAGTTCTTC.

The J gene is TRBJ2-1, the V gene TRBV7-6; 12 bases map to TRBD2. CDR1 SGHVS and CDR2 FNYEAQ come from the germline V gene. The CDR3 contains 16 residues. The junction had 4 bases not matched to a gene; V was cut back by 5 bases and J by 2 bases. The CDR3, as DNA: TGTGCCAGCAGCGTCCTAGCGGGGGGGACCTACAATGAGCAGTTCTTC. Translation: CASSVLAGGTYNEQFF.